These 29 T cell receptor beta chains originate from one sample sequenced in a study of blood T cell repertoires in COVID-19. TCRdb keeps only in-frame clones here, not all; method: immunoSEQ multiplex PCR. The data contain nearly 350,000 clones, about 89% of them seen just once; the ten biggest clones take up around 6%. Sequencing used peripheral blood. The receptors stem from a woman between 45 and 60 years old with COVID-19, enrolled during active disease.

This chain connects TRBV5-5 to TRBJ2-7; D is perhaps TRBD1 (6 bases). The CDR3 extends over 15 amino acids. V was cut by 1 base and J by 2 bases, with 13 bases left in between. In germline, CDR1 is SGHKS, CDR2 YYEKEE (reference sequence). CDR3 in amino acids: CASSLLISGAYEQYF. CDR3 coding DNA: TGTGCCAGCAGCTTGTTAATATCAGGGGCCTACGAGCAGTACTTC.

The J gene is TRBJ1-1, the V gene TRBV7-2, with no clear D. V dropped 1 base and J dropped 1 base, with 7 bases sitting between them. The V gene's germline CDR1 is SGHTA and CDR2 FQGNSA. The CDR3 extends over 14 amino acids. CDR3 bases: TGTGCCAGCAGCTTAGGGGCGCCGAACACTGAAGCTTTCTTT. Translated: CASSLGAPNTEAFF.

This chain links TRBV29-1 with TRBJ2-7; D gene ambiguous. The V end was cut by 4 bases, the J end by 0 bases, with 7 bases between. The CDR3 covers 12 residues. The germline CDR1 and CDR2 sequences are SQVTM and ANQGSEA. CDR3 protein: CSVGSHSYEQYF. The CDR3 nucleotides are TGCAGCGTTGGGTCACACTCCTACGAGCAGTACTTC.

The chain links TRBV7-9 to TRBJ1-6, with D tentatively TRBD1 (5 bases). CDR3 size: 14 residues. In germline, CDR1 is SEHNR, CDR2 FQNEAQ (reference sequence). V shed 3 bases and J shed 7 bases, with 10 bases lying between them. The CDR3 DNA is TGTGCCAGCAGCTTTACGGAGGGGAATTCACCCCTCCACTTT. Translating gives CASSFTEGNSPLHF. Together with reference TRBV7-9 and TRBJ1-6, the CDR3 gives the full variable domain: DTGVSQNPRHKITKRGQNVTFRCDPISEHNRLYWYRQTLGQGPEFLTYFQNEAQLEKSRLLSDRFSAERPKGSFSTLEIQRTEQGDSAMYLCASSFTEGNSPLHFGNGTRLTVT.

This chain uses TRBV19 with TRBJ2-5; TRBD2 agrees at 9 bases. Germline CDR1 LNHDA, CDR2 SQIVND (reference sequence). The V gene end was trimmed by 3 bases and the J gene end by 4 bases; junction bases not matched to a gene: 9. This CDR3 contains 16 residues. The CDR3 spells CASSMLAGGPGETQYF. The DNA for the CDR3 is TGTGCCAGTAGTATGCTCGCGGGAGGGCCCGGAGAGACCCAGTACTTC.

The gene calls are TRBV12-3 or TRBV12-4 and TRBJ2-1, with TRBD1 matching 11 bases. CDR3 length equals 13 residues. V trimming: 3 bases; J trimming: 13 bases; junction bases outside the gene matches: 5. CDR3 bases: TGTGCCAGCAGTTTTGGGACAGGGGGATCCCAGTTCTTC. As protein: CASSFGTGGSQFF.

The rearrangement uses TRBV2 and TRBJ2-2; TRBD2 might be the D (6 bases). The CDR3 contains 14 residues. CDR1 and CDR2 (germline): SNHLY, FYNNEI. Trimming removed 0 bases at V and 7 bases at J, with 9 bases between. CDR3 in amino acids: CASSEAGRGGELFF. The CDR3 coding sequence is TGTGCCAGCAGTGAAGCGGGGCGGGGCGGGGAGCTGTTTTTT.

CDR3 in DNA: TGTGCCAGCAGCACCCGGACAGGGTTGCATGAGCAGTTCTTC. This sequence encodes CASSTRTGLHEQFF. V and J are TRBV11-2 and TRBJ2-1; 8 bases are a match to TRBD1. V lost 5 bases to trimming and J lost 8 bases; unmatched junction nucleotides: 8. Germline CDR1 and CDR2: SGHAT and FQNNGV. The CDR3 length is 14 residues.

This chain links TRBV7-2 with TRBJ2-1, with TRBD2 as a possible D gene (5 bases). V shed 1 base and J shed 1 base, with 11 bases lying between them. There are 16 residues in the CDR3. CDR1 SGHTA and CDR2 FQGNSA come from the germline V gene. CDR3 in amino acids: CASSLDGGQSYNEQFF. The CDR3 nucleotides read TGTGCCAGCAGCTTAGACGGCGGGCAGTCCTACAATGAGCAGTTCTTC.

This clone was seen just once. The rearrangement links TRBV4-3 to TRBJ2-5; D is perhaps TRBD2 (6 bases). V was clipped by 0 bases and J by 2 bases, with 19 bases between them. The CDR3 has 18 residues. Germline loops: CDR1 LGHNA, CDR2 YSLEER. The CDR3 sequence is CASSQDLGWRGNQETQYF. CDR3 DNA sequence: TGCGCCAGCAGCCAAGATCTGGGTTGGCGGGGAAATCAAGAGACCCAGTACTTC.

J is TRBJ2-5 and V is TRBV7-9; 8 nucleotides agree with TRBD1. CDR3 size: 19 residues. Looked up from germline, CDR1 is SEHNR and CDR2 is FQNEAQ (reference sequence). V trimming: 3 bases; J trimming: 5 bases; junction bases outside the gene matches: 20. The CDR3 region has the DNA TGTGCCAGCAGCTTGATCCCACCAAGAGACAGGACAGGGATTGAGACCCAGTACTTC. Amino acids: CASSLIPPRDRTGIETQYF. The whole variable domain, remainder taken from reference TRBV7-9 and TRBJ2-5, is DTGVSQNPRHKITKRGQNVTFRCDPISEHNRLYWYRQTLGQGPEFLTYFQNEAQLEKSRLLSDRFSAERPKGSFSTLEIQRTEQGDSAMYLCASSLIPPRDRTGIETQYFGPGTRLLVL.

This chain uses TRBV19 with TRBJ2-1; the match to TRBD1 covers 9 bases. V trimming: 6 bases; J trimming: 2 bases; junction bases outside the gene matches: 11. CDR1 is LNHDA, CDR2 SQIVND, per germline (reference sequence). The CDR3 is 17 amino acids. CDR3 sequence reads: CASRPLRTGVPYNEQFF. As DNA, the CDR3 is TGTGCCAGTAGGCCTCTTAGGACAGGGGTCCCCTACAATGAGCAGTTCTTC.

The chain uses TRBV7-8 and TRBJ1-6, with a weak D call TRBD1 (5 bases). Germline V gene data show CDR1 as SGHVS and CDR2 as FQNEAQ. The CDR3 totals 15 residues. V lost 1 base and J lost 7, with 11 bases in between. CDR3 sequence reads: CASSLGPGYNSPLHF. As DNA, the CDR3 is TGTGCCAGCAGCTTAGGCCCAGGGTACAATTCACCCCTCCACTTT.

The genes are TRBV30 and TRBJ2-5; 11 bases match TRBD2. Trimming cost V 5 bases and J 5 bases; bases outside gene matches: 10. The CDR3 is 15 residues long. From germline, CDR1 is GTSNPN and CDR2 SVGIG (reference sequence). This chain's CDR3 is CAWAPVAGGGETQYF. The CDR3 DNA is TGTGCCTGGGCCCCCGTAGCGGGAGGGGGCGAGACCCAGTACTTC.

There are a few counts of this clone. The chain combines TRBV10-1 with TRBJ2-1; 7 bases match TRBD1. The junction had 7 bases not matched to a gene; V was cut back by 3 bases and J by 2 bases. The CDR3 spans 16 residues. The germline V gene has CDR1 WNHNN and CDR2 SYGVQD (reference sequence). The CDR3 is CASSDFSGTAYNEQFF. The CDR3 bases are TGCGCCAGCAGTGACTTTTCCGGGACAGCCTACAATGAGCAGTTCTTC.

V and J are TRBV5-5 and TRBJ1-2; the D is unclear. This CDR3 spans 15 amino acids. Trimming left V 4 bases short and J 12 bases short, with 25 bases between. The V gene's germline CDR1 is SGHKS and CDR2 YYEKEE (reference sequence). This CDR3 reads CASSPLASAYEVHTF. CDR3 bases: TGTGCCAGCAGCCCCCTCGCGAGCGCCTACGAAGTCCACACCTTC.

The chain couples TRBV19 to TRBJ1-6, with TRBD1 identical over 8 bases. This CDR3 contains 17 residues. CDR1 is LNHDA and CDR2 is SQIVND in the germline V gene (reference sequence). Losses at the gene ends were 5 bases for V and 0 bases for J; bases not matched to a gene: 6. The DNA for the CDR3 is TGTGCCAGTAGTCCGGACAGGGCGAGCTCCTATAATTCACCCCTCCACTTT. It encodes CASSPDRASSYNSPLHF. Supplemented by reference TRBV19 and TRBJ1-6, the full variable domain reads DGGITQSPKYLFRKEGQNVTLSCEQNLNHDAMYWYRQDPGQGLRLIYYSQIVNDFQKGDIAEGYSVSREKKESFPLTVTSAQKNPTAFYLCASSPDRASSYNSPLHFGNGTRLTVT.

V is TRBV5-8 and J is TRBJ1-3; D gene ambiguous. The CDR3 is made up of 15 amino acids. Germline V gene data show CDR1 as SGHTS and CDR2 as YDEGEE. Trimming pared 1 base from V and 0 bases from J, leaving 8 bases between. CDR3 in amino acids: CASSLNRDSGNTIYF. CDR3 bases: TGTGCCAGCAGCTTGAACCGGGACTCTGGAAACACCATATATTTT.

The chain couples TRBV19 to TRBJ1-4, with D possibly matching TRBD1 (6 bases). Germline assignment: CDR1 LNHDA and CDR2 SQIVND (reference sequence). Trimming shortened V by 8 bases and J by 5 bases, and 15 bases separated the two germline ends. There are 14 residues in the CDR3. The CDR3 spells CASGPGQLNEKLFF. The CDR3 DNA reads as TGTGCCAGTGGTCCGGGACAACTGAATGAAAAACTGTTTTTT. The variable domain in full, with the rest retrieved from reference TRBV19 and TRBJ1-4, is DGGITQSPKYLFRKEGQNVTLSCEQNLNHDAMYWYRQDPGQGLRLIYYSQIVNDFQKGDIAEGYSVSREKKESFPLTVTSAQKNPTAFYLCASGPGQLNEKLFFGSGTQLSVL.

In DNA, the CDR3 is TGTGCCAGCAGCACATCAACCGGGACTCCCGTCGGGGTTTACAATGAGCAGTTCTTC. This encodes CASSTSTGTPVGVYNEQFF. The J gene is TRBJ2-1, the V gene TRBV9; perhaps TRBD2 as D (6 bases). Germline-derived CDR1 and CDR2 are SGDLS and YYNGEE. This CDR3 comprises 19 residues. V was pared by 4 bases and J by 4 bases, with 27 bases between.

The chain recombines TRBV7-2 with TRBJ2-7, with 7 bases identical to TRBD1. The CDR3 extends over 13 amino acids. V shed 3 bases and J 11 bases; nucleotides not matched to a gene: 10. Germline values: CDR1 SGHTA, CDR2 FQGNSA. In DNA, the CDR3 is TGTGCCAGCAGCTTGCCCGACAGGGCCAAAAAGTACTTC. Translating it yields CASSLPDRAKKYF.

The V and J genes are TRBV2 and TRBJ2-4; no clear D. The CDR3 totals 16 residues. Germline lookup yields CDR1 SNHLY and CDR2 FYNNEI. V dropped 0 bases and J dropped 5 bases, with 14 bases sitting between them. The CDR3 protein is CASSEALGRLQNIQYF. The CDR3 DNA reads TGTGCCAGCAGTGAAGCGCTAGGTCGTCTACAAAACATTCAGTACTTC. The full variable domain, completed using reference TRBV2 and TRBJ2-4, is EPEVTQTPSHQVTQMGQEVILRCVPISNHLYFYWYRQILGQKVEFLVSFYNNEISEKSEIFDDQFSVERPDGSNFTLKIRSTKLEDSAMYFCASSEALGRLQNIQYFGAGTRLSVL.

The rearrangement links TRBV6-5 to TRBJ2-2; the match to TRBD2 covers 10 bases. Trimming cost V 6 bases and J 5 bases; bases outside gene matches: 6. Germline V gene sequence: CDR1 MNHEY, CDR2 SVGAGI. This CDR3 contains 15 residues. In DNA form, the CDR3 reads TGTGCCAGCAGGAAAGCGGGAGGGCCGACCGGGGAGCTGTTTTTT. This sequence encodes CASRKAGGPTGELFF.

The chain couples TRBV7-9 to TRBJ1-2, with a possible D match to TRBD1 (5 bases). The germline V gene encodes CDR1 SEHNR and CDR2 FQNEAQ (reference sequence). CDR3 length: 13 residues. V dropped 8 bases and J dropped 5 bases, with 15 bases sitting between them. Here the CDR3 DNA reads TGTGCCAGCGGCCAGGGACTGATTTATGGCTACACCTTC. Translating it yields CASGQGLIYGYTF.

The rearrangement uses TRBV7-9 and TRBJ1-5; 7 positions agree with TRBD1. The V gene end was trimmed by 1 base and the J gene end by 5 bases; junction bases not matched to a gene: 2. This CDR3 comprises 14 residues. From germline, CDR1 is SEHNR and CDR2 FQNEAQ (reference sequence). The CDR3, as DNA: TGTGCCAGCAGCTTAGGGACAGGAGATCAGCCCCAGCATTTT. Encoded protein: CASSLGTGDQPQHF.

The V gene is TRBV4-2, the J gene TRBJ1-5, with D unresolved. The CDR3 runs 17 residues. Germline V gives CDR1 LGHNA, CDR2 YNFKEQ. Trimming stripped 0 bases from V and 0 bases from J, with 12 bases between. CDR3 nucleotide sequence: TGTGCCAGCAGCCAAGATTGGGCCAGTCTTAGCAATCAGCCCCAGCATTTT. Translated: CASSQDWASLSNQPQHF.

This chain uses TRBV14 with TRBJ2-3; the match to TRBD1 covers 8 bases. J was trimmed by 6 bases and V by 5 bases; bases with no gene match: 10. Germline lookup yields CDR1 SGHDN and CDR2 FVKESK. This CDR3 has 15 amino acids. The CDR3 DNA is TGTGCCAGCAGCGGACAGGGCTATAGAGGGGATACGCAGTATTTT. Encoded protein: CASSGQGYRGDTQYF.

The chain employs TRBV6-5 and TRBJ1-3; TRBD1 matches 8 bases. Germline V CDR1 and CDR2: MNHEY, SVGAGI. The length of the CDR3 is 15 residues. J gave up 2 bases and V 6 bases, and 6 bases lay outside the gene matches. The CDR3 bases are TGTGCCAGCAGCCAAGACAGGGGAGCTGGAAACACCATATATTTT. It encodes CASSQDRGAGNTIYF.

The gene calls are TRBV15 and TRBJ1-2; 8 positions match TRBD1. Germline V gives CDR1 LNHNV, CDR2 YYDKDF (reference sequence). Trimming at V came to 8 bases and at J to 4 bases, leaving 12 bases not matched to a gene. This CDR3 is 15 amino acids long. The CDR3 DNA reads TGTGCCACCGTACAAGCGGACAGGGTGGGCTATGGCTACACCTTC. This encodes CATVQADRVGYGYTF.